The 8 T cell receptor beta chains below come from one sample, sequenced in a study of shared clonotypes between healthy human individuals. Some clones are missing from TCRdb's copy, which holds only in-frame ones; the method was immunoSEQ multiplex PCR. The data hold more than 2 million clones, with approximately 94% observed a single time. The sample comprised naive CD4+ T cells sorted from blood. Sample subset: CD45RA+ positively selected. These receptors were taken from a young man in good health.

To note about this clone: Other DNA sequences from this sample encode an identical CDR3 as well. The chain has TRBV10-3 and TRBJ2-7; D perhaps matches TRBD2 (6 bases). Trimming removed 3 bases at V and 2 bases at J, with 8 bases between. Germline values: CDR1 ENHRY, CDR2 SYGVKD. This CDR3 comprises 13 residues. CDR3 sequence (DNA): TGTGCCATCAGTGATGGGGGGACCTACGAGCAGTACTTC. Encoded protein: CAISDGGTYEQYF.

This clone was found a few times. The chain links TRBV28 to TRBJ1-5; possible D gene TRBD1, 6 bases. V lost 6 bases and J 3 bases, leaving 15 bases between the germline ends. Germline assignment: CDR1 MDHEN and CDR2 SYDVKM. The CDR3 is 15 amino acids. CDR3 bases: TGTGCCAGCAGGTCGATAGGACAGATCAATCAGCCCCAGCATTTT. It translates to CASRSIGQINQPQHF. The full variable domain, in which reference TRBV28 and TRBJ1-5 provide the parts outside the CDR3, is DVKVTQSSRYLVKRTGEKVFLECVQDMDHENMFWYRQDPGLGLRLIYFSYDVKMKEKGDIPEGYSVSREKKERFSLILESASTNQTSMYLCASRSIGQINQPQHFGDGTRLSIL.

The V call is TRBV11-2, the J call TRBJ2-1; TRBD1 agrees at 9 bases. From germline, CDR1 is SGHAT and CDR2 FQNNGV. J was trimmed by 9 bases and V by 4 bases; bases with no gene match: 7. This CDR3 is 14 amino acids long. The CDR3 reads CASSSGTGFGEQFF. CDR3 DNA sequence: TGTGCCAGCAGCTCCGGGACAGGGTTTGGTGAGCAGTTCTTC.

V gene TRBV2 combines with J gene TRBJ2-7; D is unresolved. The CDR3 sequence is 13 residues long. The V end was cut by 8 bases, the J end by 0 bases, with 11 bases between. Germline-derived CDR1 and CDR2 are SNHLY and FYNNEI. In nucleotides, the CDR3 is TGTGCCAGCCGTTCTTGGACCTCCTACGAGCAGTACTTC. It encodes CASRSWTSYEQYF.

With regard to this clone: Other DNA sequences in the sample encode the same CDR3. The chain couples TRBV5-4 to TRBJ1-3, with a tentative D call TRBD1 (5 bases). The CDR3 sequence is 14 residues long. Germline CDR1 and CDR2: SGHNT and YYREEE (reference sequence). V lost 1 base and J 0 bases, leaving 5 bases between the germline ends. The CDR3 region is CASSLRGSGNTIYF. DNA for the CDR3: TGTGCCAGCAGCTTGAGGGGCTCTGGAAACACCATATATTTT.

This chain connects TRBV7-6 to TRBJ1-6; D remains unclear. Germline V gene data show CDR1 as SGHVS and CDR2 as FNYEAQ. The CDR3 is made up of 16 amino acids. V was clipped by 5 bases and J by 7 bases, with 18 bases between them. In nucleotides, the CDR3 is TGTGCCAGCAGCCGCGAGGAAGGAAAAGTCAATTCACCCCTCCACTTT. Translation gives CASSREEGKVNSPLHF.

This clone was seen a few times. The V and J genes are TRBV29-1 and TRBJ2-2, with D unresolved. Trimming pared 1 base from V and 1 base from J, leaving 7 bases between. CDR3 length: 14 amino acids. Germline CDR1 is SQVTM and CDR2 is ANQGSEA. The CDR3 here is CSVEGSLNTGELFF. The DNA for the CDR3 is TGCAGCGTTGAAGGCAGCCTGAACACCGGGGAGCTGTTTTTT.

This clone was seen just once. The chain couples TRBV6-5 to TRBJ1-5; tentatively, D is TRBD1 (5 bases). Per the germline V gene, CDR1 is MNHEY and CDR2 is SVGAGI. The CDR3 is 15 residues long. Between the trimmed V and J ends, which lost 5 bases and 0 bases, there was a span of 11 bases. Written as DNA, the CDR3 is TGTGCCAGCAGTCGGACAAGGAATAGCAATCAGCCCCAGCATTTT. Encoded protein: CASSRTRNSNQPQHF.